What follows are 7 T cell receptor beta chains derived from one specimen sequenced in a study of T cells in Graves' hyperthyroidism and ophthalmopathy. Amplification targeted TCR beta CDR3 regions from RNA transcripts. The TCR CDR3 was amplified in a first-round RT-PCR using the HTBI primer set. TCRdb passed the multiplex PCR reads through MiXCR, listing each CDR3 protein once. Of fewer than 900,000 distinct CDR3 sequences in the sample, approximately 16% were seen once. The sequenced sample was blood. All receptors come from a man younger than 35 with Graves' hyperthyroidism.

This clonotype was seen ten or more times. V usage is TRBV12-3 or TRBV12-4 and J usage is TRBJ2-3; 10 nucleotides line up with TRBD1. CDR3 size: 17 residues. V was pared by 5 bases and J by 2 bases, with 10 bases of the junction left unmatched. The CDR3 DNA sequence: TGTGCCAGCAGTCAAACCGAAGGACAGGGGGACACAGATACGCAGTATTTT. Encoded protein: CASSQTEGQGDTDTQYF.

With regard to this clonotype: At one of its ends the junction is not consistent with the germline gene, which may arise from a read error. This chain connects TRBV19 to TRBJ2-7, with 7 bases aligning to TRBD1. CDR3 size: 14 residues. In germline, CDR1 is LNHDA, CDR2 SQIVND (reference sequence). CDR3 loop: CASSIRQGSYVQYF. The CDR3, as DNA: TGTGCCAGTAGTATTCGACAGGGATCCTACGTGCAGTACTTC.

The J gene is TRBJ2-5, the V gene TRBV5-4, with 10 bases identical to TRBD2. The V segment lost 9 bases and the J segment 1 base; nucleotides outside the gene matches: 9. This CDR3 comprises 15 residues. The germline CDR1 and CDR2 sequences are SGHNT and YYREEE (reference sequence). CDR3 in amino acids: CATALTSGFQETQYF. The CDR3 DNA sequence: TGTGCCACCGCCTTGACTAGCGGGTTCCAAGAGACCCAGTACTTC.

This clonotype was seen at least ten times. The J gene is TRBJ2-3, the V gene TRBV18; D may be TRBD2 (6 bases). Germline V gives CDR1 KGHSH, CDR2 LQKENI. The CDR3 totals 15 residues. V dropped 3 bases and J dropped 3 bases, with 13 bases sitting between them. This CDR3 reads CASSPPGDRTDTQYF. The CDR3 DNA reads TGTGCCAGCTCACCCCCGGGGGATAGAACAGATACGCAGTATTTT.

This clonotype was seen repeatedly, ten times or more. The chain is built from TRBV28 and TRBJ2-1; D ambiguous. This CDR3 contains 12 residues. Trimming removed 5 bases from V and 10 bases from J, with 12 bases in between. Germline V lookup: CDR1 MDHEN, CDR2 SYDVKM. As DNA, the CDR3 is TGTGCCAGCAGTCGACTCGAAGGGGAGCAGTTCTTC. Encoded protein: CASSRLEGEQFF.

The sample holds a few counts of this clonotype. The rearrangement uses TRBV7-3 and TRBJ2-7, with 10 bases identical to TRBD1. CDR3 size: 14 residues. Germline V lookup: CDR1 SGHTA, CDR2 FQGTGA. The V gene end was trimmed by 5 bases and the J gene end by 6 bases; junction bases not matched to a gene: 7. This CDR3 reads CASSRTGGGGEQYF. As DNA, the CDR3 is TGTGCCAGCAGCCGGACAGGGGGGGGGGGCGAGCAGTACTTC.

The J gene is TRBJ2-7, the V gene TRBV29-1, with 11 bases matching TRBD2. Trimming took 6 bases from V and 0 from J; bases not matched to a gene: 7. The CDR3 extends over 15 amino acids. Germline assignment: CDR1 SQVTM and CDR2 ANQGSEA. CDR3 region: CSVQPGLAVSYEQYF. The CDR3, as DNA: TGCAGCGTCCAACCGGGACTAGCGGTCTCCTACGAGCAGTACTTC.